Below are 25 T cell receptor beta chains sequenced from a single sample in a study of OX40 agonist ivuxolimab in advanced cancers. Here immunoSEQ multiplex PCR was the method, and the copy in TCRdb shows in-frame clones only, minus some. The sample has over 14,000 clones, roughly 75% seen once. The sample was CD4+ or CD8+ T cells sorted from blood, taken in a trial of the OX40 agonist ivuxolimab. These receptors were taken from an adult with an advanced solid tumor such as melanoma, head and neck, liver or kidney cancer.

This sequence joins TRBV18 and TRBJ2-7; 8 bases align to TRBD1. Germline V gives CDR1 KGHSH, CDR2 LQKENI. V was clipped by 4 bases and J by 3 bases; unmatched bases: 5. This CDR3 comprises 14 residues. CDR3 nucleotides: TGTGCCAGCTCACTAGGACAGGGAAACTACGAGCAGTACTTC. This sequence encodes CASSLGQGNYEQYF. The full variable domain, completed using reference TRBV18 and TRBJ2-7, is NAGVMQNPRHLVRRRGQEARLRCSPMKGHSHVYWYRQLPEEGLKFMVYLQKENIIDESGMPKERFSAEFPKEGPSILRIQQVVRGDSAAYFCASSLGQGNYEQYFGPGTRLTVT.

The chain has TRBV21-1 and TRBJ1-4. TRBV21-1 is given as a pseudogene. The CDR3 is made up of 14 amino acids. DNA for the CDR3: TGTGCCAGCAGCATAAAACGGGACGGTGAAAAACTGTTTTTT. Translation: CASSIKRDGEKLFF.

The rearrangement links TRBV11-3 to TRBJ2-1; D gene unclear. Trimming cost V 2 bases and J 4 bases, with 6 bases left between them. Germline V gene sequence: CDR1 SGHNT, CDR2 YENEEA. This CDR3 is 13 amino acids long. Here the CDR3 reads CASSLLRYNEQFF. The CDR3 region has the DNA TGTGCCAGCAGCTTATTGCGATACAATGAGCAGTTCTTC. Together with reference TRBV11-3 and TRBJ2-1, the CDR3 gives the full variable domain: EAGVVQSPRYKIIEKKQPVAFWCNPISGHNTLYWYLQNLGQGPELLIRYENEEAVDDSQLPKDRFSAERLKGVDSTLKIQPAELGDSAVYLCASSLLRYNEQFFGPGTRLTVL.

The gene calls are TRBV23-1 and TRBJ2-7; D perhaps matches TRBD1 (6 bases). TRBV23-1 is treated as an ORF (open reading frame) with a function not yet certain. Trimming removed 0 bases from V and 3 bases from J, with 15 bases in between. The CDR3 covers 16 residues. CDR3 DNA: TGCGCCAGCAGTCAATCGAGTGGCAGGGGTAACTACGAGCAGTACTTC. Its protein is CASSQSSGRGNYEQYF.

The CDR3 protein is CASSLSGRSYNEQFF. The CDR3 DNA is TGTGCCAGCAGCTTATCCGGGAGATCCTACAATGAGCAGTTCTTC. J is TRBJ2-1 and V is TRBV7-8, with D possibly being TRBD2 (6 bases). Germline assignment: CDR1 SGHVS and CDR2 FQNEAQ. The V and J ends lost 2 bases and 1 base respectively, with 9 bases between them. This CDR3 comprises 15 residues.

This clone was seen once. This chain links TRBV7-9 with TRBJ2-7; D is unclear. V lost 1 base to trimming and J lost 6 bases, with 7 bases between them. CDR3 length: 12 residues. Germline V gives CDR1 SEHNR, CDR2 FQNEAQ (reference sequence). CDR3 sequence (DNA): TGTGCCAGCAGCTTAGTGGCTTCCGAGCAGTACTTC. This sequence encodes CASSLVASEQYF.

This sequence joins TRBV27 and TRBJ1-5; D unresolved. Per the germline V gene, CDR1 is MNHEY and CDR2 is SMNVEV (reference sequence). CDR3 length: 15 residues. Trimming took 1 base from V and 1 from J, leaving 8 bases between them. The CDR3 loop reads CASSLLGRSNQPQHF. The CDR3 DNA reads as TGTGCCAGCAGTTTATTGGGCAGAAGCAATCAGCCCCAGCATTTT.

This clone came up once. J is TRBJ2-7 and V is TRBV21-1; TRBD2 was called by the table and not checked on the DNA. TRBV21-1 constitutes a pseudogene. The CDR3 runs to 16 residues. This chain's CDR3 is CASSKATGLKNYEQYF. The CDR3 DNA sequence: TGTGCCAGCAGCAAAGCCACGGGACTGAAAAACTACGAGCAGTACTTC.

In this sample, this clone turned up a few times. The rearrangement links TRBV5-6 to TRBJ1-6, with D hard to call. The V end was cut by 2 bases, the J end by 0 bases, with 6 bases between. The CDR3 contains 15 residues. Germline V lookup: CDR1 SGHDT, CDR2 YYEEEE. CDR3 region: CASSLQNSYNSPLHF. DNA of the CDR3: TGTGCCAGCAGCTTACAGAACTCCTATAATTCACCCCTCCACTTT.

V is TRBV7-6 and J is TRBJ2-1; 10 bases map to TRBD1. CDR1 and CDR2 (germline): SGHVS, FNYEAQ. The CDR3 is 16 amino acids. The junction had 4 bases not matched to a gene; V was cut back by 1 base and J by 4 bases. CDR3 protein: CASSLGRGQGYNEQFF. CDR3 nucleotides: TGTGCCAGCAGCTTAGGTCGGGGACAGGGGTACAATGAGCAGTTCTTC. Complete variable domain (other parts from reference TRBV7-6 and TRBJ2-1): GAGVSQSPRYKVTKRGQDVALRCDPISGHVSLYWYRQALGQGPEFLTYFNYEAQQDKSGLPNDRFSAERPEGSISTLTIQRTEQRDSAMYRCASSLGRGQGYNEQFFGPGTRLTVL.

V gene TRBV5-1 combines with J gene TRBJ1-1; D is unclear. Per germline, CDR1 SGHRS and CDR2 YFSETQ. The CDR3 sequence is 13 residues long. V lost 2 bases to trimming and J lost 1 base, with 6 bases between them. This chain's CDR3 is CASSFGENTEAFF. CDR3 nucleotides: TGCGCCAGCAGCTTCGGGGAGAACACTGAAGCTTTCTTT.

This clone was observed once. The genes are TRBV9 and TRBJ1-1; D might be TRBD1 (5 bases). Germline V gene sequence: CDR1 SGDLS, CDR2 YYNGEE. The CDR3 consists of 14 residues. V gave up 2 bases and J gave up 3 bases, with 11 bases separating them. The CDR3 loop is CASSVGGGYTEAFF. The DNA of the CDR3 is TGTGCCAGCAGCGTTGGGGGAGGATACACTGAAGCTTTCTTT.

In this sample, this clone turned up once. The V and J genes are TRBV5-1 and TRBJ2-7; tentatively, D is TRBD1 (5 bases). Germline values: CDR1 SGHRS, CDR2 YFSETQ. V was shortened by 4 bases and J by 0 bases, with 11 bases between the two germline ends. The CDR3 has 14 amino acids. The CDR3 DNA reads as TGCGCCAGCAGCCCCTCGACAGCCTCCTACGAGCAGTACTTC. Translating gives CASSPSTASYEQYF.

This rearrangement joins TRBV11-2 to TRBJ2-5; D is unclear. V dropped 0 bases and J dropped 2 bases, with 10 bases sitting between them. This CDR3 comprises 15 residues. Germline V gene lookup returns CDR1 SGHAT and CDR2 FQNNGV. For the CDR3, the DNA is TGTGCCAGCAGCTTAGATTATAGTCCGCAAGAGACCCAGTACTTC. The encoded protein is CASSLDYSPQETQYF.

The chain links TRBV5-6 to TRBJ1-2; D call uncertain. Germline V gene data show CDR1 as SGHDT and CDR2 as YYEEEE. V was pared by 0 bases and J by 3 bases, with 9 bases between. The CDR3 totals 14 residues. This CDR3 reads CASSLGRLYYGYTF. CDR3 DNA: TGTGCCAGCAGCTTGGGTAGGCTATACTATGGCTACACCTTC.

This chain uses TRBV7-3 with TRBJ2-1; TRBD2 matches at 13 bases. Losses at the gene ends were 5 bases for V and 8 bases for J; bases not matched to a gene: 9. The CDR3 spans 16 residues. Germline-derived CDR1 and CDR2 are SGHTA and FQGTGA. This chain's CDR3 is CASSLLTSGRSDEQFF. CDR3 coding DNA: TGTGCCAGCAGCCTACTGACTAGCGGGAGGTCGGATGAGCAGTTCTTC.

The rearrangement links TRBV10-3 to TRBJ1-5; D ambiguous. Germline lookup yields CDR1 ENHRY and CDR2 SYGVKD. Deletions cut 0 bases from V and 4 bases from J, with 13 bases between. There are 16 residues in the CDR3. The CDR3 region is CAISESAGASNQPQHF. The CDR3, as DNA: TGTGCCATCAGTGAGTCGGCAGGAGCTTCAAATCAGCCCCAGCATTTT.

The V and J genes are TRBV14 and TRBJ2-4; D possibly matches TRBD1 or TRBD2 (7 bases each). From germline, CDR1 is SGHDN and CDR2 FVKESK. Trimming removed 3 bases at V and 8 bases at J, with 17 bases between. The CDR3 has 15 amino acids. The CDR3 bases are TGTGCCAGCAGCCATTTCCAGGGGGGGTCGGACATTCAGTACTTC. Encoded protein: CASSHFQGGSDIQYF.

The chain uses TRBV6-5 and TRBJ2-2; 8 bases line up with TRBD1. The trim removed 2 bases at V and 8 bases at J, leaving 7 bases unmatched. CDR1 MNHEY and CDR2 SVGAGI come from the germline V gene. The CDR3 spans 15 residues. CDR3 residues: CASSYPDRGTGELFF. As DNA, the CDR3 is TGTGCCAGCAGTTACCCTGACAGGGGAACTGGGGAGCTGTTTTTT.

This clone was seen only a few times. The chain couples TRBV7-3 to TRBJ2-1; D remains unclear. Germline V gene lookup returns CDR1 SGHTA and CDR2 FQGTGA. The CDR3 runs 12 residues. V dropped 3 bases and J dropped 3 bases, with 3 bases sitting between them. CDR3 sequence (DNA): TGTGCCAGCAGCTTGGACTACAATGAGCAGTTCTTC. Translated, it gives CASSLDYNEQFF. The complete variable domain, with remaining parts taken from reference TRBV7-3 and TRBJ2-1, reads GAGVSQTPSNKVTEKGKYVELRCDPISGHTALYWYRQSLGQGPEFLIYFQGTGAADDSGLPNDRFFAVRPEGSVSTLKIQRTERGDSAVYLCASSLDYNEQFFGPGTRLTVL.

The chain employs TRBV2 and TRBJ2-3, with D unresolved. CDR1 and CDR2 (germline): SNHLY, FYNNEI. Trimming shortened V by 4 bases and J by 0 bases, and 11 bases separated the two germline ends. This CDR3 has 15 amino acids. CDR3 loop: CASSVRSTSTDTQYF. CDR3 bases: TGTGCCAGCAGTGTGAGATCCACTAGCACAGATACGCAGTATTTT.

The table lists this clone with a count of one. The rearrangement joins TRBV13 to TRBJ2-3; D is unclear. The CDR3 extends over 12 amino acids. Germline CDR1 and CDR2: PRHDT and FYEKMQ (reference sequence). Trimming removed 2 bases at V and 6 bases at J, with 6 bases between. The CDR3 DNA reads TGTGCCAGCAGCTTATTGGGGGATACGCAGTATTTT. Encoded protein: CASSLLGDTQYF.

This clone is a singleton in its sample. The gene calls are TRBV30 and TRBJ1-1; 8 bases line up with TRBD1. Germline-derived CDR1 and CDR2 are GTSNPN and SVGIG (reference sequence). J lost 8 bases, V lost 5 bases, and 4 bases had no gene match. The CDR3 length is 11 residues. The chain's CDR3 is CAWETGVEAFF. The DNA for the CDR3 is TGTGCCTGGGAGACAGGGGTGGAAGCTTTCTTT.

The J gene is TRBJ2-7, the V gene TRBV7-9, with 11 bases aligning to TRBD2. After removal of 5 bases from V and 4 bases from J, the junction contained 10 bases not matched to a gene. Germline V gene data show CDR1 as SEHNR and CDR2 as FQNEAQ (reference sequence). This CDR3 is built from 16 residues. The CDR3 nucleotides are TGTGCCAGCAGCGGAATCACTAGCGGGAGAACGTACGAGCAGTACTTC. Residues: CASSGITSGRTYEQYF.

By proportion, this clone is medium-sized. J is TRBJ1-2 and V is TRBV7-2; D might be TRBD1 (5 bases). The CDR3 spans 15 residues. The ends were cut back, 4 bases at V and 5 bases at J, with 17 bases in the middle. Germline CDR1 SGHTA, CDR2 FQGNSA. The CDR3 loop reads CASSSDISQGYGYTF. CDR3 nucleotides: TGTGCCAGCAGCTCGGACATATCCCAGGGTTATGGCTACACCTTC.